The 11 T cell receptor beta chains in this list originate from one sample, sequenced in a study of metastatic and nonmetastatic thyroid tumors. MiXCR reprocessed the PCR reads for TCRdb. The sample lists under 25,000 clones, roughly a sixth seen once, with more than 35% in the top ten. All patients were untreated before thyroid surgery. Specimen: blood. The receptors were sampled from a female donor with papillary thyroid cancer or a benign thyroid nodule (not recorded which). Some clones in this sample may be carry-over from other donors' samples.

This clone was recorded at least ten times. The sample carries other DNA sequences with the same CDR3. V usage is TRBV20-1 and J usage is TRBJ1-5, with D perhaps TRBD1 (6 bases). The V gene's germline CDR1 is DFQATT and CDR2 SNEGSKA (reference sequence). The CDR3 runs 16 residues. The germline V and J ends were trimmed by 3 bases and 1 base, with 16 bases remaining between them. The CDR3: CSARDPGRGSNQPQHF. The CDR3 DNA reads as TGCAGTGCTAGGGATCCGGGCAGGGGCAGCAATCAGCCCCAGCATTTT.

In its sample, this clone was seen many times. This rearrangement joins TRBV6-4 to TRBJ2-1, with a possible D match to TRBD2 (5 bases). The CDR3 extends over 16 amino acids. In germline, CDR1 is MRHNA, CDR2 SNTAGT. V was clipped by 5 bases and J by 0 bases, with 14 bases between them. CDR3 amino acids: CASSPTNFSSYNEQFF. In nucleotides, the CDR3 is TGTGCCAGCAGTCCGACTAATTTTAGCTCCTACAATGAGCAGTTCTTC.

V usage is TRBV3-1 and J usage is TRBJ1-2, with D unresolved. V gave up 4 bases and J gave up 4 bases, with 7 bases separating them. This CDR3 has 12 residues. The germline gives CDR1 LGHDT, CDR2 YNNKEL (reference sequence). The CDR3 DNA reads TGTGCCAGCAGCCCTCCTGGCTATGGCTACACCTTC. Its translation is CASSPPGYGYTF.

The chain recombines TRBV4-1 with TRBJ1-2; D possibly corresponds to TRBD1 (6 bases). The CDR3 sequence is 14 residues long. Germline CDR1 is MGHRA and CDR2 is YSYEKL. V lost 4 bases to trimming and J lost 9 bases, with 18 bases between them. Here the CDR3 DNA reads TGCGCCAGCAGCCGGGCGGACAGTTCTATGAGCTACACCTTC. It yields the protein CASSRADSSMSYTF.

This clone was counted at least ten times. Given a much more abundant clone one base away, this may be a read error. The V call is TRBV28, the J call TRBJ2-1, with no clear D. Germline V gene data show CDR1 as MDHEN and CDR2 as SYDVKM. The CDR3 has 14 residues. In DNA, the CDR3 is TGTGCCAGCAGTTCGCGCGCTTTATATGATGAGCAGCTCTTC. Translated: CASSSRALYDEQLF.

This clone is labeled as medium-sized. Here the CDR3 reads CASSQDRTYNSPLHF. The CDR3 nucleotides are TGTGCCAGCAGCCAGGACAGGACCTATAATTCACCCCTCCACTTT. The chain links TRBV27 to TRBJ1-6; 7 nucleotides match TRBD1. V trimming: 6 bases; J trimming: 2 bases; junction bases outside the gene matches: 4. The germline V gene encodes CDR1 MNHEY and CDR2 SMNVEV (reference sequence). The CDR3 spans 15 residues.

This clone was recorded at least ten times. At one of its ends the junction is not consistent with the germline gene, which may arise from a read error. CDR3 sequence: CASSFGLAGAGEPFF. Here the CDR3 DNA reads TGCGCCAGCAGCTTTGGACTAGCGGGAGCCGGGGAGCCGTTTTTT. The chain is built from TRBV5-1 and TRBJ2-2, with 13 bases that match TRBD2. CDR3 length equals 15 residues. Per germline, CDR1 SGHRS and CDR2 YFSETQ.

This clone has a count of ten or more. The gene calls are TRBV19 and TRBJ1-5; D is ambiguous. V lost 4 bases to trimming and J lost 6 bases, with 7 bases between them. Germline-derived CDR1 and CDR2 are LNHDA and SQIVND (reference sequence). This CDR3 region has 12 residues. CDR3 protein: CASSKDVQPQHF. CDR3 nucleotides: TGTGCCAGTAGTAAAGACGTTCAGCCCCAGCATTTT.

This clone came up many times. The chain joins TRBV5-4 to TRBJ1-3, with unresolved D. The CDR3 spans 15 residues. V was pared by 0 bases and J by 0 bases, with 7 bases between. Germline-derived CDR1 and CDR2 are SGHNT and YYREEE (reference sequence). CDR3 loop: CASSLDGNSGNTIYF. The CDR3, as DNA: TGTGCCAGCAGCTTGGACGGGAACTCTGGAAACACCATATATTTT. The complete variable domain, with remaining parts taken from reference TRBV5-4 and TRBJ1-3, reads ETGVTQSPTHLIKTRGQQVTLRCSSQSGHNTVSWYQQALGQGPQFIFQYYREEENGRGNFPPRFSGLQFPNYSSELNVNALELDDSALYLCASSLDGNSGNTIYFGEGSWLTVV.

There are many counts of this clone. The chain employs TRBV5-1 and TRBJ2-2, with D uncertain. The germline V gene encodes CDR1 SGHRS and CDR2 YFSETQ. This CDR3 comprises 14 residues. V was clipped by 0 bases and J by 5 bases, with 8 bases between them. The CDR3 here is CASSLGIQTGELFF. The CDR3 DNA reads as TGCGCCAGCAGCTTGGGGATACAGACCGGGGAGCTGTTTTTT.

The chain combines TRBV5-1 with TRBJ1-1, with 10 nucleotides matching TRBD1. This CDR3 spans 14 amino acids. CDR1 and CDR2 from the germline V gene are SGHRS and YFSETQ. The trim removed 8 bases at V and 4 bases at J, leaving 8 bases unmatched. The CDR3 region is CASAGTGASTEAFF. The CDR3, as DNA: TGCGCCAGTGCCGGGACAGGGGCCTCCACTGAAGCTTTCTTT.